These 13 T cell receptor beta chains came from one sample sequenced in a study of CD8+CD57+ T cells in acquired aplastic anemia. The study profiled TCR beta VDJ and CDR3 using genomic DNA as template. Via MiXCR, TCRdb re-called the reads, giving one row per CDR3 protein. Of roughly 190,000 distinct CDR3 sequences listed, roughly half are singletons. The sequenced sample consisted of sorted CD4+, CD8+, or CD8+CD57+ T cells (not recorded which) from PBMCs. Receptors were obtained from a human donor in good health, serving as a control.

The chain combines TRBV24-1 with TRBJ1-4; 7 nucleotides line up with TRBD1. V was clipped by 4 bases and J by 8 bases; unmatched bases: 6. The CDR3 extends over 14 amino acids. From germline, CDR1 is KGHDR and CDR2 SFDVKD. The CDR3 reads CATSDRQGGEKLFF. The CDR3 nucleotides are TGTGCCACCAGTGACCGACAGGGCGGCGAAAAACTGTTTTTT.

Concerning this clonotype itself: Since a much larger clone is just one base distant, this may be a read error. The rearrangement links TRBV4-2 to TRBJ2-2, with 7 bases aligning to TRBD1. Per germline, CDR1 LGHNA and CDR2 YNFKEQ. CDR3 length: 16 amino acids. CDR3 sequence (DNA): TGTGTCAGCAGTAAAGGCCGGGACAGTTTTACCGGGGAGCTGTTTTTT. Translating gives CVSSKGRDSFTGELFF.

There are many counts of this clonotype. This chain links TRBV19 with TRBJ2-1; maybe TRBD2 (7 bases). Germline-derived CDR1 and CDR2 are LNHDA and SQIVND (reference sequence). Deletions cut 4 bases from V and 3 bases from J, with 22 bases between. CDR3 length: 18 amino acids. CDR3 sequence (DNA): TGTGCCAGTAGTACCCTTCCTCTAGGGGGGGGCCGCTACAATGAGCAGTTCTTC. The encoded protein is CASSTLPLGGGRYNEQFF.

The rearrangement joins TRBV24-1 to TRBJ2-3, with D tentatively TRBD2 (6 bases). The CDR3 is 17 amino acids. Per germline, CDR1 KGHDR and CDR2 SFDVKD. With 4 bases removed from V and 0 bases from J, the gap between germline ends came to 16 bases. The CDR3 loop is CATSDLLTGTSTDTQYF. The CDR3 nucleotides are TGTGCCACCAGTGACCTATTGACCGGGACTAGCACAGATACGCAGTATTTT.

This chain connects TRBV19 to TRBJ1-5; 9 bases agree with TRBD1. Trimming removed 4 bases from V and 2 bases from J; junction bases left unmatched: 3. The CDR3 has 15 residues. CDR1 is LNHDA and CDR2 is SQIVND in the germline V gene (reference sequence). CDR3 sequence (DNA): TGTGCCAGTAGTAGGGGACAGGGACGCAATCAGCCCCAGCATTTT. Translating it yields CASSRGQGRNQPQHF.

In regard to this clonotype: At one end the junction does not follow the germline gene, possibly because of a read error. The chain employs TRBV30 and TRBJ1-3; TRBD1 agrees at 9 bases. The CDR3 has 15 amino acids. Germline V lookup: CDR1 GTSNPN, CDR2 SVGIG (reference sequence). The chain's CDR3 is CAWSVQGARRNTTYF. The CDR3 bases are TGTGCCTGGAGTGTACAGGGGGCGCGAAGAAACACCACATATTTT.

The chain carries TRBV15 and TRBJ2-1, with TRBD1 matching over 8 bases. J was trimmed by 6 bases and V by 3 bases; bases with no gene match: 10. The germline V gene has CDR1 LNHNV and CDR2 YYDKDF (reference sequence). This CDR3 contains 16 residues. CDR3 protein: CATSSIQGAIGNEQFF. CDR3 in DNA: TGTGCCACCAGCAGTATCCAGGGGGCAATCGGCAATGAGCAGTTCTTC.

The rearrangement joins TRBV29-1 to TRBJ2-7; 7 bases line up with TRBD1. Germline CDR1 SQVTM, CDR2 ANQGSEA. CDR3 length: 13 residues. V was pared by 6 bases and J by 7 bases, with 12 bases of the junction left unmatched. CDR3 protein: CSVLMAGGYEQYF. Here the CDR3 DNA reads TGCAGCGTGCTGATGGCAGGGGGTTATGAGCAGTACTTC.

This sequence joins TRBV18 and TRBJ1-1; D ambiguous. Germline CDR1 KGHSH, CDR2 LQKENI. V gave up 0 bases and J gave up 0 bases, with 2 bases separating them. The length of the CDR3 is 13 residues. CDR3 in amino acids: CASSPPMNTEAFF. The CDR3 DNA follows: TGTGCCAGCTCACCACCGATGAACACTGAAGCTTTCTTT.

The CDR3 sequence: CASSLTAGQGAAPRTYNEQFF. CDR3 sequence (DNA): TGTGCCAGCAGCTTGACCGCCGGACAGGGGGCCGCCCCGCGGACGTACAATGAGCAGTTCTTC. This chain joins TRBV7-2 and TRBJ2-1, with TRBD1 matching 11 bases. This CDR3 contains 21 residues. Germline trimming cut 3 bases from V and 4 bases from J; bases unmatched to any gene: 20. Germline loops: CDR1 SGHTA, CDR2 FQGNSA.

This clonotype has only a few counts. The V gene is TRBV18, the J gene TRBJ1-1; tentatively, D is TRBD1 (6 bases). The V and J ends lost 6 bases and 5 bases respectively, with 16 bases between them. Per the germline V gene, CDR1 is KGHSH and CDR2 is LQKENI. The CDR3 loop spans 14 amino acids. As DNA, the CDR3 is TGTGCCAGCTCGCCCACGGGGGCTGGGACTGAAGCTTTCTTT. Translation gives CASSPTGAGTEAFF.

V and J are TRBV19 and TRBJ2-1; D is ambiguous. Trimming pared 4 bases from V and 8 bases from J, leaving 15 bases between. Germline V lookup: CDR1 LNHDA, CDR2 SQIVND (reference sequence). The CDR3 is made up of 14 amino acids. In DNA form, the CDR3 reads TGTGCCAGTAGTACCCCGCGTGGAGTCCATGAGCAGTTCTTC. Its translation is CASSTPRGVHEQFF.

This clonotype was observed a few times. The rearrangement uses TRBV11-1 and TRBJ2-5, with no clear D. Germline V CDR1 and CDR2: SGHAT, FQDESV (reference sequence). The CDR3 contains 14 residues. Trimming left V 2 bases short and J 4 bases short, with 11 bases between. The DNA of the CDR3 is TGTGCCAGCAGCTTAAACCCACAAGGAGAGACCCAGTACTTC. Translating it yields CASSLNPQGETQYF.